This T cell receptor beta chain originates from a study of radiotherapy plus CTLA-4 blockade in lung cancer. Background on the study: With over 25% of patients having disease control, objective responses were seen in approximately 17%. Whole-study findings and limits: The study found tumor-derived TCR clones expanded in blood after radiotherapy plus ipilimumab.

For this clone: What it binds is not known.

This CDR3 has 16 residues. Germline V lookup: CDR1 MNHNY, CDR2 SVGAGI (reference sequence). Trimming removed 5 bases from V and 3 bases from J; junction bases left unmatched: 12. Profiled with immunoSEQ multiplex PCR; TCRdb holds only in-frame clones, not every one. The repertoire holds tens of thousands of clones, with about 77% as singletons. The chain joins TRBV6-6 to TRBJ2-5, with 7 positions matching TRBD1. This clonotype originated in a human donor with non-small cell lung cancer whose response to radiotherapy plus ipilimumab could not be evaluated. Sequences were derived from peripheral blood, sampled from a patient treated with radiotherapy plus ipilimumab. In nucleotides, the CDR3 is TGTGCCAGCAGTACCTTATTACAGGGGATAGAAGAGACCCAGTACTTC. It codes for CASSTLLQGIEETQYF.